These T cell receptor beta chains were read from a single sample in a study of control samples from healthy donors and cancer patients. The data were produced by immunoSEQ multiplex PCR, yet TCRdb's version contains in-frame clones alone and is incomplete. The sample consists of some 49,000 clones, around 85% of them appearing once. The specimen was PBMCs. Source of these receptors: a woman aged 50 to 60 with lung cancer. Each CDR3 is given with its conserved first and last residue. D genes are given only for firm matches. Expanded clones are given a class, and other clones once, few, many or no size at all.

-	TRBV18	TRBD1	TRBJ2-6	TGTGCCAGCTCACCCATGGGACAGAGCTCTGGGGCCAACGTCCTGACTTTC	CASSPMGQSSGANVLTF
few	TRBV7-2	-	TRBJ1-5	TGTGCCAGCAGCTTGCCGGGCGATAATCAGCCCCAGCATTTT	CASSLPGDNQPQHF
-	TRBV6-6	TRBD2	TRBJ2-1	TGTGCCAGCAGCCGAAGCGGGGGGGAATACAATGAGCAGTTCTTC	CASSRSGGEYNEQFF
-	TRBV19	-	TRBJ1-5	TGTGCCAGTAGTATATACACCCGGGGGGGTCAGCCCCAGCATTTT	CASSIYTRGGQPQHF
-	TRBV30	-	TRBJ1-4	TGTGCCTGGAGTACGCAGAAAGGACCCTATGCAACTAATGAAAAACTGTTTTTT	CAWSTQKGPYATNEKLFF
-	TRBV2	TRBD2	TRBJ2-3	TGTGCCAGCCTTGGGACTAGCGGTGCAGATACGCAGTATTTT	CASLGTSGADTQYF
once	TRBV28	-	TRBJ1-1	TGTGCCACCACTAGCCCACTACCGAACACTGAAGCTTTCTTT	CATTSPLPNTEAFF
-	TRBV10-3	TRBD1	TRBJ1-1	TGTGCCATCAGTGGGCCGGACAGGGGGGAAGTTGGTGAAGCTTTCTTT	CAISGPDRGEVGEAFF
few	TRBV5-5	-	TRBJ1-2	TGTGCCAGCAGCTTGGATGGGCCGGGGCCGAGCTATGGCTACACCTTC	CASSLDGPGPSYGYTF
-	TRBV29-1	-	TRBJ2-5	TGCAGCGTTGGAGCCGTTCAATCGGAGACCCAGTACTTC	CSVGAVQSETQYF
-	TRBV7-2	-	TRBJ1-5	TGTGCCAGCAGCCGCCCGGGACCAGAGAATCAGCCCCAGCATTTT	CASSRPGPENQPQHF
-	TRBV18	-	TRBJ1-2	TGTGCCAGCTCACCACGGGGGCCAGGGGCCCTGTCTAACTATGGCTACACCTTC	CASSPRGPGALSNYGYTF
-	TRBV7-9	-	TRBJ1-1	TGTGCCAGCAGCTTAGATGGACCTAACACTGAAGCTTTCTTT	CASSLDGPNTEAFF
-	TRBV5-5	-	TRBJ2-5	TGTGCCAGCAGCGCAGGGTTCCAAGAGACCCAGTACTTC	CASSAGFQETQYF
once	TRBV11-3	-	TRBJ2-3	TGTGCCAGCAGCGAAGACCCTCGCACAGATACGCAGTATTTT	CASSEDPRTDTQYF
-	TRBV5-4	-	TRBJ2-2	TGTGCCAGCAGCCACCCGGGGATGAACACCGGGGAGCTGTTTTTT	CASSHPGMNTGELFF
-	TRBV12-3/TRBV12-4	TRBD1	TRBJ1-4	TGTGCCAGCATGTACAGGGGGAATGAAAAACTGTTTTTT	CASMYRGNEKLFF
-	TRBV7-2	-	TRBJ1-2	TGTGCCAGCAGCGCGGGGGGGCTCTATGGCTACACCTTC	CASSAGGLYGYTF
-	TRBV6-6	-	TRBJ2-5	TGTGCCAGCAGTTACTCGGGTGGACTAATCCAAGAGACCCAGTACTTC	CASSYSGGLIQETQYF
-	TRBV7-9	-	TRBJ1-4	TGTGCCAGCAGCTCCCAGAGGGGACCGCATGAAAAACTGTTTTTT	CASSSQRGPHEKLFF
-	TRBV7-9	-	TRBJ2-7	TGTGCCAGCAGCTTTCCCTGGGGGGAGCAGTACTTC	CASSFPWGEQYF
few	TRBV18	TRBD2	TRBJ2-1	TGTGCCAGCTCGGCCCCCACTAGCGGGGGGGATAATGAGCAGTTCTTC	CASSAPTSGGDNEQFF
-	TRBV5-1	TRBD1	TRBJ1-1	TGCGCCAGCAGCTTGGCGGGACAGGGTGTCACTGAAGCTTTCTTT	CASSLAGQGVTEAFF
-	TRBV5-5	-	TRBJ1-5	TGTGCCAGCAGTACCCTCCCCGACAAGGGACAGCCCCAGCATTTT	CASSTLPDKGQPQHF
-	TRBV15	-	TRBJ2-5	TGTGCCACCAGCGTGTACGACGAGACCCAGTACTTC	CATSVYDETQYF
-	TRBV6-6	TRBD2	TRBJ2-5	TGTGCCAGCGAGAGGCTAGCGGGGGGGAGGGAGACCCAGTACTTC	CASERLAGGRETQYF
-	TRBV11-2	-	TRBJ2-5	TGTGCCAGCAGCCAGTACCAAGAGACCCAGTACTTC	CASSQYQETQYF
-	TRBV9	TRBD2	TRBJ2-3	TGTGCCAGCAGTCGACTAGCGGGGGGGATCACAGATACGCAGTATTTT	CASSRLAGGITDTQYF
-	TRBV5-6	TRBD1	TRBJ1-2	TGTGCCAGCAGTAAGGACAGGGGGGTCTATGGCTACACCTTC	CASSKDRGVYGYTF
-	TRBV11-3	-	TRBJ1-1	TGTGCCAGCAGCTTGAACAGGGTGAACACTGAAGCTTTCTTT	CASSLNRVNTEAFF
-	TRBV9	TRBD2	TRBJ2-1	TGTGCCAGCAGCGCAGCCCCGACGGGACTAGTGACCAATGAGCAGTTCTTC	CASSAAPTGLVTNEQFF
-	TRBV28	TRBD1	TRBJ2-7	TGTGCCAGCAGTTTACCGGGACAGGGGGCTAACGAGCAGTACTTC	CASSLPGQGANEQYF
-	TRBV6-6	-	TRBJ2-7	TGTGCCACCACAGGTCCCTACGAGCAGTACTTC	CATTGPYEQYF
-	TRBV2	TRBD1	TRBJ2-7	TGTGCCAGCAGTATGACAGGGGGTCTAAGCGAGCAGTACTTC	CASSMTGGLSEQYF
-	TRBV9	TRBD2	TRBJ2-5	TGTGCCAGCAGCGTAGAAGGGAGTAGCGGGGGTGAGGAGGAGACCCAGTACTTC	CASSVEGSSGGEEETQYF
-	TRBV7-9	TRBD1	TRBJ2-1	TGTGCCAGCAGCCCGGGACCCTCAGGGGGCAATGAGCAGTTCTTC	CASSPGPSGGNEQFF
few	TRBV11-2	TRBD2	TRBJ2-3	TGTGCCAGCACCCCGGGACTAGGCTTCGTGGATACGCAGTATTTT	CASTPGLGFVDTQYF
-	TRBV28	-	TRBJ1-2	TGTGCCAGCATAATGGTTGTAGGACAGAACTATGGCTACACCTTC	CASIMVVGQNYGYTF
-	TRBV15	TRBD1	TRBJ1-2	TGTGCCACCAGCAGAACAGGGGGGAGGTACTATGGCTACACCTTC	CATSRTGGRYYGYTF
-	TRBV2	-	TRBJ2-7	TGTGCCAGCAGTTCATACGCAGGGTTCGAGCAGTACTTC	CASSSYAGFEQYF
-	TRBV30	TRBD1	TRBJ1-6	TGTGCCTGGGAGACAGGGAGCTCCTATAATTCACCCCTCCACTTT	CAWETGSSYNSPLHF
-	TRBV5-4	TRBD1	TRBJ2-5	TGTGCCAGCAGCTTGGGACAGGGGGCTCAAGAGACCCAGTACTTC	CASSLGQGAQETQYF
few	TRBV6-5	-	TRBJ1-6	TGTGCCCACGCCGAGACAGCTTATAATTCACCCCTCCACTTT	CAHAETAYNSPLHF
few	TRBV7-9	-	TRBJ1-2	TGTGCCAGCAGCTTAGCAGGGGACGGCTACACCTTC	CASSLAGDGYTF
few	TRBV13	-	TRBJ1-6	TGTGCCAGCAGCCAATTAATCAGACAAGGCCTTAATTCACCCCTCCACTTT	CASSQLIRQGLNSPLHF
-	TRBV13	-	TRBJ2-7	TGTGCCAGCAGCAGGCAGCTTGGTTCCTACGAGCAGTACTTC	CASSRQLGSYEQYF